These 24 T cell receptor beta chains were all obtained from the same sample, sequenced in a study of blood T cells in healthy people across ages. For the second PCR, which ran for 7 to 11 cycles, a sample-barcoded 5' primer and a J-beta primer mix were used. TCRdb used MiXCR to reprocess the 5' RACE reads, holding one entry per CDR3 protein. The repertoire holds approximately 800,000 distinct CDR3 sequences, with about 47% as singletons. The sample comprised blood. These receptors all come from an elderly man in good health.

This clonotype showed up just a few times. This chain links TRBV5-1 with TRBJ2-1; 7 positions agree with TRBD2. The V gene's germline CDR1 is SGHRS and CDR2 YFSETQ. The V segment lost 6 bases and the J segment 10 bases; nucleotides outside the gene matches: 10. This CDR3 has 13 residues. The CDR3 coding sequence is TGCGCCAGCAATAGCGGGTTGGTCGTGGAGCAGTTCTTC. This encodes CASNSGLVVEQFF.

This clonotype was seen a handful of times. The rearrangement uses TRBV12-3 or TRBV12-4 and TRBJ1-1, with TRBD1 identical over 9 bases. This CDR3 region has 14 residues. The J segment lost 0 bases and the V segment lost 4 bases, leaving 0 bases of the junction unmatched. CDR3 region: CASSWTGVNTEAFF. The DNA of the CDR3 is TGTGCCAGCAGTTGGACAGGGGTGAACACTGAAGCTTTCTTT.

The genes are TRBV28 and TRBJ2-7; 7 positions match TRBD2. V gave up 7 bases and J gave up 7 bases; unmatched junction bases: 19. Germline V gives CDR1 MDHEN, CDR2 SYDVKM. The CDR3 is made up of 16 amino acids. This chain's CDR3 is CASTSEGSGTYNEQYF. In DNA form, the CDR3 reads TGTGCCAGCACCTCCGAGGGGAGCGGGACCTACAATGAGCAGTACTTC.

This clonotype turned up a few times. The V and J genes are TRBV7-6 and TRBJ2-1; D not resolved. The CDR3 is 14 residues long. The germline V gene encodes CDR1 SGHVS and CDR2 FNYEAQ. Trimming pared 2 bases from V and 9 bases from J, leaving 14 bases between. Here the CDR3 reads CASSLRSRGGEQFF. For the CDR3, the DNA is TGTGCCAGCAGCTTAAGGAGCCGCGGTGGTGAGCAGTTCTTC.

This clonotype was observed a handful of times. This chain connects TRBV7-2 to TRBJ1-1; 8 positions agree with TRBD1. Germline V gene lookup returns CDR1 SGHTA and CDR2 FQGNSA. CDR3 length: 15 residues. V was clipped by 4 bases and J by 3 bases; unmatched bases: 7. The CDR3 reads CASSSHQGADTEAFF. DNA for the CDR3: TGTGCCAGCAGCTCCCATCAGGGGGCGGACACTGAAGCTTTCTTT.

V usage is TRBV27 and J usage is TRBJ2-3; D is unclear. The CDR3 is made up of 13 amino acids. CDR1 and CDR2 from the germline V gene are MNHEY and SMNVEV (reference sequence). V was cut by 6 bases and J by 3 bases, with 10 bases left in between. This CDR3 is CASRILGTDTQYF. For the CDR3, the DNA is TGTGCCAGCAGAATCCTAGGTACAGATACGCAGTATTTT.

This clonotype has only a few counts. V and J are TRBV7-9 and TRBJ2-5; a weak D match, TRBD1 (6 bases). This CDR3 contains 13 residues. The germline gives CDR1 SEHNR, CDR2 FQNEAQ (reference sequence). With 7 bases removed from V and 2 bases from J, the gap between germline ends came to 11 bases. The CDR3 DNA is TGTGCCAGCAATCGGGACACACAAGAGACCCAGTACTTC. This translates into CASNRDTQETQYF.

V usage is TRBV27 and J usage is TRBJ2-1; 8 bases map to TRBD1. CDR3 length equals 15 residues. The germline V gene encodes CDR1 MNHEY and CDR2 SMNVEV (reference sequence). With V trimmed by 0 bases and J by 6 bases, 4 bases remained unmatched. CDR3: CASSLSPDRANEQFF. In nucleotides, the CDR3 is TGTGCCAGCAGTTTATCCCCGGACAGGGCCAATGAGCAGTTCTTC.

V is TRBV5-1 and J is TRBJ1-1, with a tentative D call TRBD1 (5 bases). Looked up from germline, CDR1 is SGHRS and CDR2 is YFSETQ. V was cut by 4 bases and J by 5 bases, with 18 bases left in between. The CDR3 runs to 15 residues. CDR3 sequence (DNA): TGCGCCAGCAGCCCAATGGGGCCTTACGGGACTGAAGCTTTCTTT. It encodes CASSPMGPYGTEAFF.

As regards this clonotype: Since a much larger clone is just one base distant, this may be a read error. The V and J genes are TRBV21-1 and TRBJ2-4; TRBD2, as called in the table, went unchecked against the DNA. The J call is in doubt because the DNA end fits TRBJ2-7 better. TRBV21-1 is flagged as a pseudogene. The CDR3 is 16 residues long. The CDR3 spells CASSLQGLANSYEQYF. The CDR3 coding sequence is TGTGCCAGCAGCCTCCAAGGACTAGCGAACTCCTACGAGCAGTACTTC.

This chain connects TRBV10-3 to TRBJ2-7; TRBD1 aligns across 8 bases. CDR1 and CDR2 from the germline V gene are ENHRY and SYGVKD. There are 15 residues in the CDR3. V lost 11 bases to trimming and J lost 1 base; unmatched junction nucleotides: 13. DNA for the CDR3: TGTGCCTCTCCAACAGGGGGGATAGGATCCTACGAGCAGTACTTC. This gives the protein CASPTGGIGSYEQYF.

The V call is TRBV19, the J call TRBJ2-7, with 10 bases lining up with TRBD2. Germline assignment: CDR1 LNHDA and CDR2 SQIVND (reference sequence). With V trimmed by 4 bases and J by 1 base, 4 bases remained unmatched. This CDR3 contains 15 residues. Here the CDR3 reads CASSRGLAQSYEQYF. DNA of the CDR3: TGTGCCAGTAGTAGGGGACTAGCGCAATCCTACGAGCAGTACTTC.

This clonotype was found once. The CDR3 region has the DNA TGCGCCAGCAGCCGAGATGGCCAAACAACAGATACGCAGTATTTT. Encoded protein: CASSRDGQTTDTQYF. The chain carries TRBV5-1 and TRBJ2-3; no reliable D call. Deletions cut 4 bases from V and 3 bases from J, with 15 bases between. This CDR3 has 15 amino acids. Germline CDR1 reads SGHRS; CDR2 reads YFSETQ.

This chain connects TRBV2 to TRBJ2-1; TRBD2 matches at 8 bases. The germline V gene encodes CDR1 SNHLY and CDR2 FYNNEI. This CDR3 is 15 amino acids long. After removal of 7 bases from V and 10 bases from J, the junction contained 15 bases not matched to a gene. The CDR3, as DNA: TGTGCCAGCACCGGGGCCGCAGGACTAGCCTACGAGCAGTTCTTC. This codes for CASTGAAGLAYEQFF.

This chain uses TRBV12-3 or TRBV12-4 with TRBJ2-4; TRBD2 agrees at 8 bases. This CDR3 comprises 18 residues. Trimming removed 6 bases from V and 0 bases from J; junction bases left unmatched: 13. The CDR3 sequence is CASSSGRDGTLAKNIQYF. The CDR3 nucleotides are TGTGCCAGCAGCTCCGGGAGGGACGGGACTTTAGCCAAAAACATTCAGTACTTC.

This clonotype has ten or more counts. This chain joins TRBV4-2 and TRBJ2-1; D is ambiguous. Trimming removed 1 base at V and 13 bases at J, with 14 bases between. Germline V gene sequence: CDR1 LGHNA, CDR2 YNFKEQ. CDR3 size: 13 residues. The CDR3 here is CASSQAIRSAQFF. The CDR3 nucleotides are TGTGCCAGCAGCCAAGCGATCCGTTCAGCCCAGTTCTTC.

This clonotype was counted only a few times. CDR3 residues: CASSLAPQGASNYGYTF. Here the CDR3 DNA reads TGTGCCAGCAGCTTAGCGCCACAGGGCGCGAGTAACTATGGCTACACCTTC. The V and J genes are TRBV7-2 and TRBJ1-2; TRBD1 might be the D (6 bases). Germline V lookup: CDR1 SGHTA, CDR2 FQGNSA. The CDR3 has 17 residues. The V and J ends lost 0 bases and 1 base respectively, with 15 bases between them.

This clonotype was seen a handful of times. The gene calls are TRBV3-1 and TRBJ2-2; tentative D call: TRBD1 (6 bases). The CDR3 extends over 17 amino acids. Germline assignment: CDR1 LGHDT and CDR2 YNNKEL (reference sequence). The V and J ends lost 1 base and 4 bases respectively, with 16 bases between them. CDR3 loop: CASSQALQGTITGELFF. DNA of the CDR3: TGTGCCAGCAGCCAAGCGCTTCAGGGGACCATCACCGGGGAGCTGTTTTTT. Full variable domain (missing parts from reference TRBV3-1 and TRBJ2-2): DTAVSQTPKYLVTQMGNDKSIKCEQNLGHDTMYWYKQDSKKFLKIMFSYNNKELIINETVPNRFSPKSPDKAHLNLHINSLELGDSAVYFCASSQALQGTITGELFFGEGSRLTVL.

The rearrangement uses TRBV25-1 and TRBJ2-5; 7 bases agree with TRBD1. J gave up 5 bases and V 6 bases, and 9 bases lay outside the gene matches. The CDR3 spans 14 residues. CDR1 is MGHDK and CDR2 is SYGVNS in the germline V gene. This chain's CDR3 is CASSSTGIEETQYF. CDR3 coding DNA: TGTGCCAGCAGCTCGACAGGGATTGAGGAGACCCAGTACTTC.

This clonotype was recorded only once. The chain joins TRBV6-1 to TRBJ2-7; 10 nucleotides agree with TRBD2. Germline values: CDR1 MNHNS, CDR2 SASEGT. The CDR3 extends over 16 amino acids. The V gene end was trimmed by 5 bases and the J gene end by 0 bases; junction bases not matched to a gene: 7. CDR3 DNA: TGTGCCAGCAGTACCCCGACTAGCGGGCTCTCCTACGAGCAGTACTTC. Protein: CASSTPTSGLSYEQYF.

This CDR3 reads CASSLTQGSEAFF. DNA for the CDR3: TGTGCCAGCAGTTTGACCCAGGGAAGTGAAGCTTTCTTT. This chain links TRBV12-3 or TRBV12-4 with TRBJ1-1, with a tentative D call TRBD1 (5 bases). The CDR3 contains 13 residues. Trimming shortened V by 3 bases and J by 7 bases, and 12 bases separated the two germline ends.

This clonotype appeared a few times. V usage is TRBV6-6 and J usage is TRBJ2-1; D is possibly TRBD1 or TRBD2 (5 bases each). Germline CDR1 MNHNY, CDR2 SVGAGI (reference sequence). V gave up 0 bases and J gave up 9 bases, with 12 bases separating them. The CDR3 spans 14 residues. CDR3 residues: CASSYSRSGAEQFF. The CDR3 DNA is TGTGCCAGCAGTTACTCGAGGTCCGGGGCTGAGCAGTTCTTC.

The V call is TRBV28, the J call TRBJ1-2; 7 bases match TRBD1. The CDR3 is made up of 14 amino acids. Germline CDR1 is MDHEN and CDR2 is SYDVKM. J lost 4 bases, V lost 4 bases, and 6 bases had no gene match. CDR3 DNA: TGTGCCAGCAGTTCAACGGGACAGATCTATGGCTACACCTTC. It yields the protein CASSSTGQIYGYTF.

This clonotype came up once. This chain uses TRBV10-1 with TRBJ2-5; 7 bases line up with TRBD1. The CDR3 runs 13 residues. The ends lost 6 bases at V and 11 bases at J; junction bases unmatched: 12. Germline loops: CDR1 WNHNN, CDR2 SYGVQD (reference sequence). The CDR3 sequence: CASSLGTVTEQYF. DNA of the CDR3: TGCGCCAGCAGCCTCGGGACAGTTACGGAGCAGTACTTC.